This T cell receptor (beta chain) appears in the sequencing data of a study of T cell changes during pregnancy in multiple sclerosis. The CDR3 loop spans 13 amino acids. V lost 11 bases and J lost 5; bases outside the gene matches: 10. Germline lookup yields CDR1 MNHNY and CDR2 SVGAGI (reference sequence). The protocol was immunoSEQ multiplex PCR, while the TCRdb copy is restricted to in-frame clones and leaves out a portion. The repertoire consists of 70,000 to 90,000 clones, with approximately 92% occurring once and the leading ten covering around 0.75%. Sequenced material: peripheral blood, taken in the second trimester of pregnancy. The sequence derives from a female donor in good health, enrolled as a control in a pregnancy study. The chain uses TRBV6-6 and TRBJ2-5; 8 nucleotides align to TRBD2. Written as DNA, the CDR3 is TGTGCCGGGGGCGGGGGGCGCGACGAGACCCAGTACTTC. It translates to CAGGGGRDETQYF.